This T cell receptor (beta chain) was identified during a study of T cell responses to AZD1222 COVID-19 vaccine. Assay used: immunoSEQ multiplex PCR; TCRdb lists only in-frame clones, some missing. Of 40,000 to 50,000 clones listed, 65% to 85% are singletons. This material consisted of peripheral blood, taken 28 days after the second AZD1222 dose. The TCR was taken from an adult who received the AZD1222 COVID-19 vaccine.

This CDR3 is CASSYSGTGGMEAFF. CDR3 DNA sequence: TGTGCCAGCAGTTACTCCGGGACAGGGGGCATGGAAGCTTTCTTT. This chain joins TRBV6-5 and TRBJ1-1, with 12 bases identical to TRBD1. The CDR3 is 15 residues long. Germline CDR1 is MNHEY and CDR2 is SVGAGI. Trimming at V came to 0 bases and at J to 8 bases, leaving 4 bases not matched to a gene.